The 20 T cell receptor beta chains given below trace back to one sample, sequenced in a study of blood T cell repertoires in COVID-19. Libraries were prepared by immunoSEQ multiplex PCR; TCRdb keeps only in-frame clonotypes and omits some of them. Here the sample spans 100,000 to 120,000 clones, roughly 85% being singletons. The specimen was peripheral blood. Receptors were obtained from a man aged 45-60 years with acute or convalescent COVID-19.

The chain couples TRBV28 to TRBJ2-7; 7 bases match TRBD2. Trimming took 7 bases from V and 0 from J; bases not matched to a gene: 9. This CDR3 comprises 15 residues. From germline, CDR1 is MDHEN and CDR2 SYDVKM. The CDR3 DNA follows: TGTGCCAGCACCACCAGGTCGGGAGGCTCCTACGAGCAGTACTTC. Its translation: CASTTRSGGSYEQYF. The full variable domain, completed using reference TRBV28 and TRBJ2-7, is DVKVTQSSRYLVKRTGEKVFLECVQDMDHENMFWYRQDPGLGLRLIYFSYDVKMKEKGDIPEGYSVSREKKERFSLILESASTNQTSMYLCASTTRSGGSYEQYFGPGTRLTVT.

This chain uses TRBV5-5 with TRBJ2-5, with 7 nucleotides matching TRBD1. The CDR3 spans 15 residues. Germline lookup yields CDR1 SGHKS and CDR2 YYEKEE (reference sequence). Losses at the gene ends were 0 bases for V and 5 bases for J; bases not matched to a gene: 7. CDR3 bases: TGTGCCAGCAGCTTGGGGACAGGTGGGTGGGAGACCCAGTACTTC. Its protein is CASSLGTGGWETQYF.

The rearrangement joins TRBV3-1 (or the pseudogene TRBV3-2) to TRBJ1-2; tentatively, D is TRBD1 (6 bases). Trimming left V 4 bases short and J 3 bases short, with 9 bases between. There are 13 residues in the CDR3. Per germline, CDR1 LGHDT and CDR2 YNNKEL (reference sequence). The CDR3 sequence is CASSPGAHYGYTF. The CDR3 DNA follows: TGTGCCAGCAGCCCAGGGGCCCACTATGGCTACACCTTC.

The V call is TRBV24-1, the J call TRBJ2-2, with unresolved D. This CDR3 region has 15 residues. Trimming shortened V by 4 bases and J by 2 bases, and 10 bases separated the two germline ends. Germline V gene sequence: CDR1 KGHDR, CDR2 SFDVKD. In DNA form, the CDR3 reads TGTGCCACCAGTGACTCCTACTTAAACACCGGGGAGCTGTTTTTT. This translates into CATSDSYLNTGELFF.

V usage is TRBV5-6 and J usage is TRBJ2-1; weak D call: TRBD2 (6 bases). CDR1 is SGHDT and CDR2 is YYEEEE in the germline V gene. The length of the CDR3 is 15 residues. V lost 1 base to trimming and J lost 1 base, with 9 bases between them. The CDR3, as DNA: TGTGCCAGCAGCTTGCCGAGCGGGTCCTACAATGAGCAGTTCTTC. This codes for CASSLPSGSYNEQFF.

This chain connects TRBV3-1 (or the pseudogene TRBV3-2) to TRBJ1-6, with no clear D. V lost 1 base and J lost 5, with 6 bases in between. The CDR3 consists of 14 residues. Germline loops: CDR1 LGHDT, CDR2 YNNKEL (reference sequence). CDR3 sequence reads: CASSQVSNNSPLHF. The CDR3 DNA reads as TGTGCCAGCAGCCAAGTGTCAAATAATTCACCCCTCCACTTT.

The rearrangement links TRBV11-1 to TRBJ2-2, with D tentatively TRBD1 (6 bases). V was cut by 1 base and J by 4 bases, with 10 bases left in between. The germline V gene encodes CDR1 SGHAT and CDR2 FQDESV (reference sequence). This CDR3 is built from 15 residues. The CDR3 DNA is TGTGCCAGCAGCTTAGGGCAGGGGAGCACCGGGGAGCTGTTTTTT. It encodes CASSLGQGSTGELFF.

The CDR3 sequence: CASRTSGSGEETQYF. DNA for the CDR3: TGTGCCAGTCGGACTAGCGGGAGTGGGGAAGAGACCCAGTACTTC. V usage is TRBV28 and J usage is TRBJ2-5; 13 bases match TRBD2. The J segment lost 3 bases and the V segment lost 9 bases, leaving 7 bases of the junction unmatched. The CDR3 is 15 amino acids. Germline lookup yields CDR1 MDHEN and CDR2 SYDVKM.

The chain couples TRBV13 to TRBJ1-1; D gene ambiguous. V was trimmed by 2 bases and J by 0 bases, leaving 7 bases between them. This CDR3 region has 14 residues. From germline, CDR1 is PRHDT and CDR2 FYEKMQ (reference sequence). CDR3 protein: CASSLWQMNTEAFF. The CDR3 DNA sequence: TGTGCCAGCAGCTTATGGCAGATGAACACTGAAGCTTTCTTT.

The gene calls are TRBV18 and TRBJ1-2, with 9 bases lining up with TRBD1. The germline V gene encodes CDR1 KGHSH and CDR2 LQKENI. Trimming cost V 2 bases and J 7 bases; bases outside gene matches: 14. The CDR3 totals 17 residues. The CDR3 region is CASSPTSRDRVWSGYTF. The DNA of the CDR3 is TGTGCCAGCTCACCAACGAGCCGGGACAGGGTTTGGAGTGGCTACACCTTC.

The count of this clone is one. This chain connects TRBV27 to TRBJ1-2, with unresolved D. Looked up from germline, CDR1 is MNHEY and CDR2 is SMNVEV (reference sequence). Trimming removed 3 bases from V and 3 bases from J, with 8 bases in between. The CDR3 is 13 amino acids. In DNA form, the CDR3 reads TGTGCCAGCAGTTTGGAGGGCGACTATGGCTACACCTTC. Amino acids: CASSLEGDYGYTF.

The rearrangement uses TRBV14 and TRBJ2-5; weak D call: TRBD2 (5 bases). V lost 2 bases, J lost 5 bases, and 12 bases lay in between. There are 14 residues in the CDR3. The V gene's germline CDR1 is SGHDN and CDR2 FVKESK. This CDR3 reads CASSQISRGETQYF. The CDR3 nucleotides read TGTGCCAGCAGCCAAATTTCCAGAGGGGAGACCCAGTACTTC.

The rearrangement joins TRBV2 to TRBJ1-5, with no clear D. V shed 8 bases and J shed 9 bases, with 5 bases lying between them. The CDR3 contains 9 residues. Germline V CDR1 and CDR2: SNHLY, FYNNEI. CDR3 amino acids: CASGWPQHF. CDR3 DNA sequence: TGTGCCAGCGGCTGGCCCCAGCATTTT.

In its sample, this clone was seen a few times. This rearrangement joins TRBV27 to TRBJ1-4, with 10 bases matching TRBD1. The V and J ends lost 6 bases and 8 bases, in that order; junction bases with no gene match: 6. Germline V gene data show CDR1 as MNHEY and CDR2 as SMNVEV (reference sequence). The CDR3 consists of 14 residues. For the CDR3, the DNA is TGTGCCAGCAGGTCAGACAGGGGGCGCGAAAAACTGTTTTTT. This translates into CASRSDRGREKLFF.

The V and J genes are TRBV20-1 and TRBJ2-3; 10 bases fit TRBD2. Trimming at V came to 3 bases and at J to 0 bases, leaving 3 bases not matched to a gene. Germline V lookup: CDR1 DFQATT, CDR2 SNEGSKA (reference sequence). There are 15 residues in the CDR3. The CDR3 sequence: CSASSSGGSTDTQYF. The CDR3 DNA reads as TGCAGTGCTAGTTCTAGCGGGGGAAGCACAGATACGCAGTATTTT.

The rearrangement uses TRBV5-1 and TRBJ2-3, with TRBD2 identical over 10 bases. The CDR3 length is 16 residues. CDR1 is SGHRS and CDR2 is YFSETQ in the germline V gene. Losses at the gene ends were 3 bases for V and 4 bases for J; bases not matched to a gene: 8. CDR3 nucleotides: TGCGCCAGCAGCTCCTTAGCGGGGGGTGGGTCAGATACGCAGTATTTT. This encodes CASSSLAGGGSDTQYF.

The chain combines TRBV5-1 with TRBJ1-4; D perhaps matches TRBD1 (5 bases). The ends were cut back, 4 bases at V and 6 bases at J, with 13 bases in the middle. The germline CDR1 and CDR2 sequences are SGHRS and YFSETQ. The length of the CDR3 is 14 residues. Written as DNA, the CDR3 is TGCGCCAGCAGCCCCTTGGTAGGGGATGAAAAACTGTTTTTT. Translating it yields CASSPLVGDEKLFF.

The chain uses TRBV30 and TRBJ2-2, with D perhaps matching TRBD1 (6 bases). Germline-derived CDR1 and CDR2 are GTSNPN and SVGIG (reference sequence). Trimming removed 2 bases from V and 5 bases from J, with 15 bases in between. The CDR3 runs 15 residues. CDR3 coding DNA: TGTGCCTGGAGTAATTGGGAAGGACAGACCGGGGAGCTGTTTTTT. Protein sequence: CAWSNWEGQTGELFF.

The chain joins TRBV19 to TRBJ2-7; D is perhaps TRBD1 (6 bases). Trimming took off 6 bases at V and 4 bases at J, with 19 bases between the two ends. The CDR3 loop spans 15 amino acids. Per germline, CDR1 LNHDA and CDR2 SQIVND (reference sequence). CDR3 DNA: TGTGCCAGTAGGCAGGGGCCTGAAACCCAATACGAGCAGTACTTC. The encoded protein is CASRQGPETQYEQYF. The full variable domain, its missing parts supplied by reference TRBV19 and TRBJ2-7, is DGGITQSPKYLFRKEGQNVTLSCEQNLNHDAMYWYRQDPGQGLRLIYYSQIVNDFQKGDIAEGYSVSREKKESFPLTVTSAQKNPTAFYLCASRQGPETQYEQYFGPGTRLTVT.

V gene TRBV18 combines with J gene TRBJ1-1; D remains ambiguous. CDR3 length equals 17 residues. V shed 4 bases and J shed 3 bases, with 21 bases lying between them. Per germline, CDR1 KGHSH and CDR2 LQKENI. The CDR3, as DNA: TGTGCCAGCTCACTTCAACAAGGTCGGGGAGAGGACACTGAAGCTTTCTTT. Translated: CASSLQQGRGEDTEAFF. Full variable domain (remainder filled in from reference TRBV18 and TRBJ1-1): NAGVMQNPRHLVRRRGQEARLRCSPMKGHSHVYWYRQLPEEGLKFMVYLQKENIIDESGMPKERFSAEFPKEGPSILRIQQVVRGDSAAYFCASSLQQGRGEDTEAFFGQGTRLTVV.